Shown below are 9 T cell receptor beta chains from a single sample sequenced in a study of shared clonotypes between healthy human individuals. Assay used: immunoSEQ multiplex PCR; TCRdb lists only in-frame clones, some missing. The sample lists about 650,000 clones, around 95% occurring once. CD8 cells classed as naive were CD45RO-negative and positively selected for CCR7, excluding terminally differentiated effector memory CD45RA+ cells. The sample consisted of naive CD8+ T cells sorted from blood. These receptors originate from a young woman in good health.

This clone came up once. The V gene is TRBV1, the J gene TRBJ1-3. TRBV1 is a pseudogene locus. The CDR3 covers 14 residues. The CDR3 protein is CTSSQPKAGNTIYF. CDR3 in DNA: TGCACCAGCAGCCAACCAAAGGCGGGAAACACCATATATTTT.

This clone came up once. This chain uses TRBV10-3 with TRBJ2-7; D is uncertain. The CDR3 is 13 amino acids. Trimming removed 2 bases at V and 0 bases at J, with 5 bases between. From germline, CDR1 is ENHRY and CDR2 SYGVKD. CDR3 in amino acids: CAISEGYSYEQYF. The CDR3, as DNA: TGTGCCATCAGTGAGGGGTACTCCTACGAGCAGTACTTC.

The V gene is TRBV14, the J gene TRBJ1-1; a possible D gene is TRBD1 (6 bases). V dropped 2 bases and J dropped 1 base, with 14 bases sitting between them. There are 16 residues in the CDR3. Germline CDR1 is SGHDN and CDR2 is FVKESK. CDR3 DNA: TGTGCCAGCAGCCAACTACTCAGGGGAACGAACACTGAAGCTTTCTTT. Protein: CASSQLLRGTNTEAFF.

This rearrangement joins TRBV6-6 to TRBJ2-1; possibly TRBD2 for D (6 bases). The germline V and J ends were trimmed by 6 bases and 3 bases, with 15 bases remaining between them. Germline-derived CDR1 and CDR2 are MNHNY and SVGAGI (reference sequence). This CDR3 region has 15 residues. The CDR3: CASSSLSGFYNEQFF. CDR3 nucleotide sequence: TGTGCCAGCAGCTCGCTTAGCGGCTTCTACAATGAGCAGTTCTTC.

CDR3 protein: CASRGPGPEEADTQYF. Written as DNA, the CDR3 is TGTGCCAGTAGAGGGCCGGGGCCAGAGGAAGCAGATACGCAGTATTTT. V usage is TRBV19 and J usage is TRBJ2-3; D is perhaps TRBD1 or TRBD2 (5 bases each). Germline CDR1 is LNHDA and CDR2 is SQIVND (reference sequence). V was clipped by 6 bases and J by 4 bases, with 20 bases between them. This CDR3 contains 16 residues.

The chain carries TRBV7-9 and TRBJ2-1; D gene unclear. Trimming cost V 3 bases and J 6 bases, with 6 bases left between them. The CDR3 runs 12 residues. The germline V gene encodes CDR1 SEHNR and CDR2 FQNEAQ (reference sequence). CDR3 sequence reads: CASSLWVNEQFF. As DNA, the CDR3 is TGTGCCAGCAGCTTGTGGGTCAATGAGCAGTTCTTC. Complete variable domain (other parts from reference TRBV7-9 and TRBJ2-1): DTGVSQNPRHKITKRGQNVTFRCDPISEHNRLYWYRQTLGQGPEFLTYFQNEAQLEKSRLLSDRFSAERPKGSFSTLEIQRTEQGDSAMYLCASSLWVNEQFFGPGTRLTVL.

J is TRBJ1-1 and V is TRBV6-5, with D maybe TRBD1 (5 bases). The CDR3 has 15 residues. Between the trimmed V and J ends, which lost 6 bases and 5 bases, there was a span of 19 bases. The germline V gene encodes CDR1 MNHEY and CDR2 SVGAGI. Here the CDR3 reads CASRENRSPGTEAFF. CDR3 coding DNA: TGTGCCAGCAGAGAAAACAGGAGCCCGGGGACTGAAGCTTTCTTT.

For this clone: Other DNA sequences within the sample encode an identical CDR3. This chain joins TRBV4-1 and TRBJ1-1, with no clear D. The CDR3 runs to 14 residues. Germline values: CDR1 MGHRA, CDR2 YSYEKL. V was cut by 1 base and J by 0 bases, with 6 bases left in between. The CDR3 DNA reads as TGCGCCAGCAGCCAAGGGGCGGTGAACACTGAAGCTTTCTTT. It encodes CASSQGAVNTEAFF.

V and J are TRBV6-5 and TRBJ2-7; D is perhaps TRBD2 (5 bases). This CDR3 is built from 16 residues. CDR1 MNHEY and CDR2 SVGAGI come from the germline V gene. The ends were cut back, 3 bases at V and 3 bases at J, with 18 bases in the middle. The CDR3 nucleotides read TGTGCCAGCAGTTATTTTCCGCAGTCCCGGGACTACGAGCAGTACTTC. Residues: CASSYFPQSRDYEQYF.